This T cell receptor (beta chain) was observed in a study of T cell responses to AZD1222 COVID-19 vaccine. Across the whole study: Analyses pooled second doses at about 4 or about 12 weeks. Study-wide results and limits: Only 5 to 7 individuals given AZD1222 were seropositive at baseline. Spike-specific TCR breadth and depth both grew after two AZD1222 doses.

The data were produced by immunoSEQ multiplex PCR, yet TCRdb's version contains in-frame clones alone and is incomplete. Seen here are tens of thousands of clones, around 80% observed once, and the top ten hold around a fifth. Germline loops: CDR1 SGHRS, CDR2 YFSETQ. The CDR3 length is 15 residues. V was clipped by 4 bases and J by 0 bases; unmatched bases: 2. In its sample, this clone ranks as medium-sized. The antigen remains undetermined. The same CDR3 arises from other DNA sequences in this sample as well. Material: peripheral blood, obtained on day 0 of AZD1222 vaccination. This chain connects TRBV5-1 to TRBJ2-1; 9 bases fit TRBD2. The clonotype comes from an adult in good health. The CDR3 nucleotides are TGCGCCAGCAGCCCGACTAGCGGCTCCTACAATGAGCAGTTCTTC. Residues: CASSPTSGSYNEQFF.